These 25 T cell receptor beta chains originate from one sample sequenced in a study of blood T cells in healthy people across ages. A J-beta primer mix and a sample-barcoded 5' primer were used in a second PCR of roughly 6 to 11 cycles. TCRdb re-analysed the 5' RACE reads in MiXCR, keeping a single row per CDR3 protein. In the table there are over 1,500,000 distinct CDR3 sequences, roughly 52% of which are singletons. The sequenced sample was blood. These receptors came from a woman between 40 and 50 years old in good health.

This clonotype was recorded many times. The CDR3 DNA reads TGTGCCAGCAGCCAAGAGGCCCGCTACGAGCAGTACTTC. Its translation: CASSQEARYEQYF. The chain combines TRBV4-2 with TRBJ2-7, with D unresolved. The CDR3 is 13 amino acids. Looked up from germline, CDR1 is LGHNA and CDR2 is YNFKEQ. Deletions cut 0 bases from V and 3 bases from J, with 6 bases between.

The chain is built from TRBV6-6 and TRBJ2-3, with 7 bases aligning to TRBD1. Germline V gene lookup returns CDR1 MNHNY and CDR2 SVGAGI (reference sequence). After removal of 6 bases from V and 2 bases from J, the junction contained 5 bases not matched to a gene. The CDR3 is 14 amino acids. The CDR3 spells CASRTGTFTDTQYF. In DNA form, the CDR3 reads TGTGCCAGCAGGACAGGGACCTTCACAGATACGCAGTATTTT.

The rearrangement joins TRBV6-1 to TRBJ2-1; TRBD1 aligns across 7 bases. The CDR3 sequence is 16 residues long. Germline CDR1 reads MNHNS; CDR2 reads SASEGT. V lost 2 bases and J lost 9; bases outside the gene matches: 13. The CDR3 region has the DNA TGTGCCAGCAGTGAAAGGGTGAGACAGGGTCCTTTTGAGCAGTTCTTC. Translation: CASSERVRQGPFEQFF.

The V call is TRBV6-6, the J call TRBJ2-7; 9 bases agree with TRBD1. The last part of the DNA fits TRBJ2-4 better; the J call may be wrong. Germline CDR1 is MNHNY and CDR2 is SVGAGI (reference sequence). This CDR3 is 15 amino acids long. In DNA, the CDR3 is TGTGCCAGCAGTCACACAGGGGGCAAGGGGAACATTCAGTACTTC. Its translation is CASSHTGGKGNIQYF.

The rearrangement joins TRBV7-3 to TRBJ2-3; either TRBD1 or TRBD2 may fit D (6 bases each). CDR3 length: 15 amino acids. V lost 9 bases to trimming and J lost 2 bases, with 18 bases between them. The V gene's germline CDR1 is SGHTA and CDR2 FQGTGA. CDR3 nucleotide sequence: TGTGCCAGTAGTGGTGGGGGGCGAGTCACAGATACGCAGTATTTT. Translated, it gives CASSGGGRVTDTQYF.

A few counts support this clonotype. The J gene is TRBJ2-5, the V gene TRBV7-2, with 10 bases that match TRBD1. CDR3 size: 16 residues. V shed 5 bases, J shed 4 bases, and the junction held 10 bases outside the gene matches. The germline CDR1 and CDR2 sequences are SGHTA and FQGNSA. DNA of the CDR3: TGTGCCAGCAGCCTTCACCGGGACAGGGGATTAGAGACCCAGTACTTC. This codes for CASSLHRDRGLETQYF.

In this sample, this clonotype turned up once. This chain joins TRBV28 and TRBJ2-5; TRBD1 agrees at 9 bases. Trimming cost V 6 bases and J 11 bases; bases outside gene matches: 22. The CDR3 runs to 17 residues. Per the germline V gene, CDR1 is MDHEN and CDR2 is SYDVKM. The CDR3 DNA follows: TGTGCCAGCAGCTACAGGGGGCGGGGGACTTTCTACAATGAGCAGTACTTC. Its protein is CASSYRGRGTFYNEQYF.

Concerning this clonotype: At one boundary the junction diverges from the germline segment, which might be a read error. The chain couples TRBV5-1 to TRBJ2-1, with 11 nucleotides matching TRBD2. In germline, CDR1 is SGHRS, CDR2 YFSETQ. The CDR3 sequence is 16 residues long. The CDR3 here is CANSFASGGFYNEQFF. As DNA, the CDR3 is TGCGCCAACAGCTTCGCTAGCGGGGGGTTCTACAATGAGCAGTTCTTC.

J is TRBJ2-1 and V is TRBV14; 7 nucleotides align to TRBD1. Germline CDR1 reads SGHDN; CDR2 reads FVKESK. The CDR3 is made up of 14 amino acids. V gave up 4 bases and J gave up 6 bases; unmatched junction bases: 6. CDR3 DNA sequence: TGTGCCAGCAGCCTCCAGGGGGTCCCCAATGAGCAGTTCTTC. It is translated as CASSLQGVPNEQFF. Drawing the rest from reference TRBV14 and TRBJ2-1, the complete variable domain is EAGVTQFPSHSVIEKGQTVTLRCDPISGHDNLYWYRRVMGKEIKFLLHFVKESKQDESGMPNNRFLAERTGGTYSTLKVQPAELEDSGVYFCASSLQGVPNEQFFGPGTRLTVL.

The gene calls are TRBV5-1 and TRBJ1-2; perhaps TRBD1 as D (5 bases). Deletions cut 0 bases from V and 5 bases from J, with 11 bases between. From germline, CDR1 is SGHRS and CDR2 YFSETQ. The CDR3 has 14 amino acids. The CDR3 protein is CASSLEGVWYGYTF. In DNA, the CDR3 is TGCGCCAGCAGCTTGGAAGGGGTTTGGTATGGCTACACCTTC.

This clonotype was seen a few times. The chain recombines TRBV12-3 or TRBV12-4 with TRBJ2-5, with 7 nucleotides matching TRBD1. V gave up 7 bases and J gave up 4 bases; unmatched junction bases: 12. The CDR3 totals 15 residues. The CDR3 sequence: CASTSHRGRPETQYF. The CDR3 coding sequence is TGTGCCAGCACCTCCCACAGGGGCAGACCAGAGACCCAGTACTTC.

The chain recombines TRBV7-2 with TRBJ2-7, with D tentatively TRBD1 (6 bases). Germline CDR1 is SGHTA and CDR2 is FQGNSA. The CDR3 has 15 residues. With 2 bases removed from V and 4 bases from J, the gap between germline ends came to 15 bases. This chain's CDR3 is CASSLQTGSSYEQYF. The CDR3 DNA reads as TGTGCCAGCAGCTTACAAACAGGGAGTAGTTACGAGCAGTACTTC.

The chain recombines TRBV15 with TRBJ2-1; tentatively, D is TRBD1 (6 bases). CDR1 and CDR2 (germline): LNHNV, YYDKDF (reference sequence). This CDR3 region has 15 residues. Trimming cost V 0 bases and J 8 bases, with 14 bases left between them. Here the CDR3 reads CATSRDNSRGDEQFF. CDR3 DNA sequence: TGTGCCACCAGCAGAGATAATTCCAGGGGCGATGAGCAGTTCTTC.

CDR3 bases: TGTGCCAGCAGTGATAGGTTATTGAGCACAGATACGCAGTATTTT. It is translated as CASSDRLLSTDTQYF. This sequence joins TRBV25-1 and TRBJ2-3; D is unresolved. The length of the CDR3 is 15 residues. The V end was cut by 3 bases, the J end by 0 bases, with 10 bases between. Per germline, CDR1 MGHDK and CDR2 SYGVNS.

As concerns this clonotype: The junction does not match germline at one end; this may be a read error. V gene TRBV5-1 combines with J gene TRBJ2-6, with a possible D match to TRBD1 (5 bases). Per germline, CDR1 SGHRS and CDR2 YFSETQ. The CDR3 is made up of 16 amino acids. The chain's CDR3 is CASSLQASSGANVLTF. The CDR3 coding sequence is TGTGCCAGCAGCTTACAGGCCAGCTCTGGGGCCAACGTCCTGACTTTC.

The chain uses TRBV6-6 and TRBJ2-7; tentative D call: TRBD2 (7 bases). The V gene lost 3 bases and the J gene lost 3 bases, with 12 bases spanning the gap. The CDR3 contains 14 residues. CDR1 is MNHNY, CDR2 SVGAGI, per germline (reference sequence). CDR3 in amino acids: CASSYEGGYYEQYF. The DNA of the CDR3 is TGTGCCAGCAGTTATGAGGGGGGGTACTACGAGCAGTACTTC.

V gene TRBV12-3 or TRBV12-4 combines with J gene TRBJ1-6; 8 nucleotides align to TRBD1. The CDR3 is made up of 14 amino acids. V shed 6 bases and J 9 bases; nucleotides not matched to a gene: 7. This CDR3 is CASRPQGAGSPLHF. In DNA, the CDR3 is TGTGCCAGCAGGCCCCAGGGGGCGGGTTCACCCCTCCACTTT.

This clonotype was observed a few times. The chain joins TRBV28 to TRBJ2-5, with no clear D. CDR3 size: 14 residues. Trimming cost V 6 bases and J 2 bases, with 13 bases left between them. Germline CDR1 reads MDHEN; CDR2 reads SYDVKM. CDR3 DNA: TGTGCCAGCAGCCCCCCTCCCGGGCAAGAGACCCAGTACTTC. This translates into CASSPPPGQETQYF.

This clonotype was seen a handful of times. The chain links TRBV20-1 to TRBJ1-1; D gene ambiguous. The germline V gene has CDR1 DFQATT and CDR2 SNEGSKA (reference sequence). Trimming left V 4 bases short and J 11 bases short, with 17 bases between. CDR3 length equals 12 residues. The CDR3 loop reads CSANGAGFGAFF. The CDR3 bases are TGCAGTGCTAATGGAGCGGGTTTTGGGGCTTTCTTT.

The chain combines TRBV7-9 with TRBJ1-5; weak D call: TRBD1 (5 bases). This CDR3 has 13 amino acids. Germline V gene sequence: CDR1 SEHNR, CDR2 FQNEAQ (reference sequence). V was cut by 6 bases and J by 7 bases, with 13 bases left in between. The chain's CDR3 is CASSSERGQPQHF. The CDR3 DNA reads as TGTGCCAGCAGTTCGGAGAGGGGACAGCCCCAGCATTTT.

V gene TRBV11-2 combines with J gene TRBJ2-4, with a possible D match to TRBD1 (5 bases). This CDR3 has 18 amino acids. The V end was cut by 3 bases, the J end by 0 bases, with 18 bases between. Germline V gene data show CDR1 as SGHAT and CDR2 as FQNNGV. The CDR3 region has the DNA TGTGCCAGCAGCTTTGGGCAGGGATTACGTTTAGCCAAAAACATTCAGTACTTC. It yields the protein CASSFGQGLRLAKNIQYF.

This rearrangement joins TRBV20-1 to TRBJ2-3, with 7 positions matching TRBD1. With V trimmed by 1 base and J by 3 bases, 10 bases remained unmatched. In germline, CDR1 is DFQATT, CDR2 SNEGSKA (reference sequence). The CDR3 extends over 16 amino acids. CDR3 region: CSARGGGPAATDTQYF. As DNA, the CDR3 is TGCAGTGCTAGAGGAGGGGGCCCGGCTGCGACAGATACGCAGTATTTT.

The rearrangement joins TRBV6-5 to TRBJ2-7, with TRBD1 matching 10 bases. The CDR3 has 18 residues. J lost 5 bases, V lost 0 bases, and 13 bases had no gene match. Germline CDR1 and CDR2: MNHEY and SVGAGI. The CDR3 protein is CASSYSPGTGTGVDEQYF. The DNA of the CDR3 is TGTGCCAGCAGTTACTCTCCCGGGACAGGGACAGGGGTCGACGAGCAGTACTTC.

This clonotype was recorded a few times. This chain joins TRBV7-9 and TRBJ2-3; no reliable D call. The CDR3 is 11 amino acids. Germline CDR1 and CDR2: SEHNR and FQNEAQ (reference sequence). V was cut by 6 bases and J by 5 bases, with 6 bases left in between. The CDR3 region is CASSKRDTQYF. CDR3 nucleotides: TGTGCCAGCAGTAAGAGAGATACGCAGTATTTT.

This clonotype was counted many times. The V gene is TRBV20-1, the J gene TRBJ2-7; the D gene is possibly TRBD2 (5 bases). V lost 0 bases and J 7 bases, leaving 16 bases between the germline ends. The CDR3 has 14 residues. The V gene's germline CDR1 is DFQATT and CDR2 SNEGSKA (reference sequence). CDR3 region: CSARDNGVDWEQYF. CDR3 DNA sequence: TGCAGTGCTAGAGATAACGGGGTGGATTGGGAGCAGTACTTC.